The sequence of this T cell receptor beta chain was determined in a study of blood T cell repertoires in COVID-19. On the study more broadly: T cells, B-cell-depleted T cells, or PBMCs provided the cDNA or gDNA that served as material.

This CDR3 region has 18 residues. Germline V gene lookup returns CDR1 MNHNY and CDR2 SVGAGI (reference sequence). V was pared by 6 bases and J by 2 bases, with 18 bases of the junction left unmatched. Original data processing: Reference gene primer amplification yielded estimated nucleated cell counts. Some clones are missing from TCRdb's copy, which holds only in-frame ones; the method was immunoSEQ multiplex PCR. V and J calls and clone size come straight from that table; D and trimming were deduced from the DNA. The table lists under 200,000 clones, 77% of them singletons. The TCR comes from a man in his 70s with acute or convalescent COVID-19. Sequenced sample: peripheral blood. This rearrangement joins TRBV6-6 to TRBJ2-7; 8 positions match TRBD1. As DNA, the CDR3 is TGTGCCAGCAGCCGAGGTCGGGACAGGTCAGCAATAACCTACGAGCAGTACTTC. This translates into CASSRGRDRSAITYEQYF.